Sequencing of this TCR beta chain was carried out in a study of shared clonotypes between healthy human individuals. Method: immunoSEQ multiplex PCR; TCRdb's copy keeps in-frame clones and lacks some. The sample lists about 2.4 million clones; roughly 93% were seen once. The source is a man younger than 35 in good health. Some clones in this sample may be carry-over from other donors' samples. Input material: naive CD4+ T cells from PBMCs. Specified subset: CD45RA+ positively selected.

For the CDR3, the DNA is TGCGCCAGCAGCCAAAGCGACATGGCTTGGGGAAACACCATATATTTT. It codes for CASSQSDMAWGNTIYF. J is TRBJ1-3 and V is TRBV5-1; D unresolved. Trimming stripped 4 bases from V and 4 bases from J, with 18 bases between. CDR1 is SGHRS and CDR2 is YFSETQ in the germline V gene. The CDR3 extends over 16 amino acids.